The clone carrying this TCR beta chain was counted between two and nine times. The antigen is undetermined. The sample belongs to a study of breast tumors, draining lymph nodes, adjacent tissues. Study-wide results and caveats: Tumor TCR diversity was below lymph nodes but above nontumor tissue.

With 8 bases clipped from V and 4 bases from J, the junction kept 3 bases outside the gene matches. The CDR3 is 13 amino acids. Germline values: CDR1 SNHLY, CDR2 FYNNEI. TCRdb used MiXCR to reprocess the multiplex PCR reads, holding one entry per CDR3 protein. The sample includes tens of thousands of distinct CDR3 sequences, 20% to 25% seen only once; the top ten take roughly 8%. The V gene is TRBV2, the J gene TRBJ2-4; 9 bases line up with TRBD2. This clonotype was obtained from a female donor with breast cancer. Some clones in this sample may be carry-over from other donors' samples. Material for sequencing was breast tumor tissue. In nucleotides, the CDR3 is TGTGCCAGCGGAGCGGGAGGAAAAAACATTCAGTACTTC. Translation: CASGAGGKNIQYF. The full variable domain, its missing parts supplied by reference TRBV2 and TRBJ2-4, is EPEVTQTPSHQVTQMGQEVILRCVPISNHLYFYWYRQILGQKVEFLVSFYNNEISEKSEIFDDQFSVERPDGSNFTLKIRSTKLEDSAMYFCASGAGGKNIQYFGAGTRLSVL.